These 8 T cell receptor beta chains originate from one sample sequenced in a study of blood T cell repertoires in COVID-19. Clones were read by immunoSEQ multiplex PCR, and TCRdb kept only the in-frame ones, dropping some. This sample has roughly 440,000 clones, with about 91% found just once. Sequencing used peripheral blood. Source of these receptors: a woman aged 50 to 65 with COVID-19, enrolled during active disease.

V is TRBV19 and J is TRBJ2-7; possibly TRBD1 for D (6 bases). The CDR3 spans 15 residues. The germline CDR1 and CDR2 sequences are LNHDA and SQIVND (reference sequence). V was trimmed by 2 bases and J by 3 bases, leaving 14 bases between them. CDR3 loop: CASSIPGTSLYEQYF. The DNA for the CDR3 is TGTGCCAGTAGTATACCAGGGACATCTCTCTACGAGCAGTACTTC.

V is TRBV9 and J is TRBJ2-2, with 9 nucleotides matching TRBD1. From germline, CDR1 is SGDLS and CDR2 YYNGEE. V lost 3 bases and J lost 2; bases outside the gene matches: 5. The CDR3 has 16 residues. The CDR3 here is CASSGRGQGNTGELFF. The CDR3 DNA reads TGTGCCAGCAGCGGCAGGGGACAGGGCAACACCGGGGAGCTGTTTTTT.

Only a few counts were recorded for this clone. The chain combines TRBV28 with TRBJ1-2, with D unresolved. The CDR3 has 16 amino acids. Between the trimmed V and J ends, which lost 4 bases and 4 bases, there was a span of 19 bases. Germline loops: CDR1 MDHEN, CDR2 SYDVKM. The CDR3 DNA follows: TGTGCCAGCAGTTCGACCGGGAACCCTCGGGTCTATGGCTACACCTTC. Its protein product is CASSSTGNPRVYGYTF.

V usage is TRBV11-1 and J usage is TRBJ2-1; 8 nucleotides line up with TRBD2. The CDR3 totals 15 residues. Trimming took 6 bases from V and 0 from J; bases not matched to a gene: 4. CDR1 and CDR2 (germline): SGHAT, FQDESV (reference sequence). The CDR3 DNA sequence: TGTGCCAGCAGGTCGGGGGGGGTCTCCTACAATGAGCAGTTCTTC. Its translation is CASRSGGVSYNEQFF. The full variable domain, in which reference TRBV11-1 and TRBJ2-1 provide the parts outside the CDR3, is EAEVAQSPRYKITEKSQAVAFWCDPISGHATLYWYRQILGQGPELLVQFQDESVVDDSQLPKDRFSAERLKGVDSTLKIQPAELGDSAMYLCASRSGGVSYNEQFFGPGTRLTVL.

The rearrangement links TRBV7-2 to TRBJ1-1, with TRBD1 as a possible D gene (6 bases). Trimming pared 1 base from V and 0 bases from J, leaving 18 bases between. CDR1 is SGHTA, CDR2 FQGNSA, per germline. The CDR3 runs to 18 residues. CDR3 in DNA: TGTGCCAGCAGCTTAGTGTGGTTGGCAGGGGAGATGAACACTGAAGCTTTCTTT. Its protein product is CASSLVWLAGEMNTEAFF.

There are a few counts of this clone. Compared with germline, one end of the junction differs, possibly owing to a read error. This sequence joins TRBV30 and TRBJ1-4; D is uncertain. In germline, CDR1 is GTSNPN, CDR2 SVGIG (reference sequence). CDR3 length: 12 amino acids. For the CDR3, the DNA is TGTGCCTGGAGTGTAACTATTGAAAAACTGTTTTTT. It codes for CAWSVTIEKLFF.

This chain connects TRBV7-2 to TRBJ2-4; 9 bases are shared with TRBD2. Looked up from germline, CDR1 is SGHTA and CDR2 is FQGNSA. The CDR3 extends over 14 amino acids. The J segment lost 7 bases and the V segment lost 2 bases, leaving 3 bases of the junction unmatched. The CDR3 nucleotides are TGTGCCAGCAGCTTACCTCTAGCGGGGAACATTCAGTACTTC. Residues: CASSLPLAGNIQYF. Looking up the rest from reference TRBV7-2 and TRBJ2-4 gives the full variable domain: GAGVSQSPSNKVTEKGKDVELRCDPISGHTALYWYRQSLGQGLEFLIYFQGNSAPDKSGLPSDRFSAERTGGSVSTLTIQRTQQEDSAVYLCASSLPLAGNIQYFGAGTRLSVL.

This clone was counted once. V is TRBV28 and J is TRBJ1-2, with D perhaps TRBD1 (5 bases). The germline CDR1 and CDR2 sequences are MDHEN and SYDVKM. The CDR3 contains 13 residues. V lost 6 bases and J lost 8, with 16 bases in between. The CDR3, as DNA: TGTGCCAGCAGCCGGGGGACCCATATCGGCTACACCTTC. This sequence encodes CASSRGTHIGYTF.